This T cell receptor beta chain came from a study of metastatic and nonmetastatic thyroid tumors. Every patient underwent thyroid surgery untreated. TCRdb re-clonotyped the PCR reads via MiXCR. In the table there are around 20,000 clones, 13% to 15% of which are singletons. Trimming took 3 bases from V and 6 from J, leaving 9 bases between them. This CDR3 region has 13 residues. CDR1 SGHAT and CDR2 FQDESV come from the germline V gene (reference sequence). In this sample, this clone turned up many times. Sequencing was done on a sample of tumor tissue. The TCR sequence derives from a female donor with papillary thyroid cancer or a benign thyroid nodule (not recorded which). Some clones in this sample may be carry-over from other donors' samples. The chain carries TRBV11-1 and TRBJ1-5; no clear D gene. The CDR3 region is CASSLDVSQPQHF. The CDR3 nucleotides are TGTGCCAGCAGCTTGGATGTAAGTCAGCCCCAGCATTTT.